A selection of T cell receptor beta chains follows, all from one sample in a study of blood T cell repertoires in COVID-19. Method: immunoSEQ multiplex PCR; TCRdb's copy keeps in-frame clones and lacks some. The sample has about 120,000 clones, over 80% seen once. The sequencing sample was made of peripheral blood. The receptor set was obtained from a woman in her 70s with acute or convalescent COVID-19. Each CDR3 is given with its conserved first and last residue. A D gene is named only where the DNA matches it firmly. Expanded clones are given a class, and other clones once, few, many or no size at all.

>TRBJ2-7|.|once|TRBV6-1
TGTGCCAGCAGTGAAATCCGGTTCTCCTTTTCCTACGAGCAGTACTTC
CASSEIRFSFSYEQYF
>TRBJ2-5|.|.|TRBV7-9
TGTGCCAGCACCCCCCGGGGAGGTCTCGAGACCCAGTACTTC
CASTPRGGLETQYF
>TRBJ1-6|.|.|TRBV6-2/TRBV6-3
TGTGCCAGCAGTTACATAGATCTCCAGACAAGCTCCTATAATTCACCCCTCCACTTT
CASSYIDLQTSSYNSPLHF
>TRBJ2-7|.|.|TRBV11-3
TGTGCCAGCAGCCCTGGACGGGACTACGAGCAGTACTTC
CASSPGRDYEQYF
>TRBJ2-3|.|.|TRBV5-4
TGTGCCAGCAGGATGGCACTAGTTAGGACAGATACGCAGTATTTT
CASRMALVRTDTQYF
>TRBJ1-5|.|.|TRBV20-1
TGCAGTGCTAGTCGGGATAGCAATCAGCCCCAGCATTTT
CSASRDSNQPQHF
>TRBJ1-4|TRBD1|.|TRBV30
TGTGCCTGGAGTGGAAAACAGGGGGCGGGTAATGAAAAACTGTTTTTT
CAWSGKQGAGNEKLFF
>TRBJ2-2|.|.|TRBV4-1
TGCGCCAGCAGCCCATCAGGACAGCCGAACACCGGGGAGCTGTTTTTT
CASSPSGQPNTGELFF
>TRBJ1-6|TRBD1|once|TRBV5-4
TGTGCCAGCAGGGTTGGGACAGGGAATAAGAATTCACCCCTCCACTTT
CASRVGTGNKNSPLHF
>TRBJ2-2|.|.|TRBV6-4
TGTGCCAGCAGTGATGAGTTACACACCGGGGAGCTGTTTTTT
CASSDELHTGELFF
>TRBJ2-1|TRBD2|.|TRBV7-2
TGTGCCAGCAGCTACCGACTAGCGGGGGTTTTAAGCAATGAGCAGTTCTTC
CASSYRLAGVLSNEQFF
>TRBJ1-1|.|.|TRBV10-1
TGCGCCAGCAGTGAGGCCGGGTACACTGAAGCTTTCTTT
CASSEAGYTEAFF
>TRBJ2-5|TRBD1|.|TRBV24-1
TGTGCCACCAGTGATTTGGTAGGGGGCGCGGATGAGACCCAGTACTTC
CATSDLVGGADETQYF
>TRBJ2-2|.|.|TRBV7-3
TGTGCCAGCAGCACACAGGGCACCGGGGAGCTGTTTTTT
CASSTQGTGELFF
>TRBJ1-5|TRBD1|.|TRBV6-5
TGTGCCAGCAGAGCTACAGGGGGTAATCAGCCCCAGCATTTT
CASRATGGNQPQHF
>TRBJ1-1|.|.|TRBV27
TGTGCCAGCAGTCGGGAGGGCTCGGAAGCTTTCTTT
CASSREGSEAFF
>TRBJ2-5|TRBD2|.|TRBV7-9
TGTGCCAGCAGCCTCCGGACTAGCCAAGAGACCCAGTACTTC
CASSLRTSQETQYF
>TRBJ1-2|TRBD1|once|TRBV6-5
TGTGCCAGCAGTTACTCACAGGGGGCTTACTATGGCTACACCTTC
CASSYSQGAYYGYTF
>TRBJ2-3|TRBD2|.|TRBV7-9
TGTGCCAGCAGCTTCTGGACTAGCGGGACCCGCACAGATACGCAGTATTTT
CASSFWTSGTRTDTQYF
>TRBJ1-1|.|.|TRBV2
TGTGCCAGCAGTGAGAACAGTTTAATGAACACCGAAGCTTTCTTT
CASSENSLMNTEAFF
>TRBJ1-3|TRBD1|few|TRBV5-4
TGTGCCAGCAGCTCCTCCGGGACAGCAACTGGAAACACCATATATTTT
CASSSSGTATGNTIYF
>TRBJ2-2|.|.|TRBV27
TGTGCCAGCAGTTTGGCACATCGCACCGGGGAGCTGTTTTTT
CASSLAHRTGELFF
>TRBJ1-2|.|.|TRBV2
TGTGCCAGCAGTCCACAGGGTAACTATGGCTACACCTTC
CASSPQGNYGYTF